This T cell receptor beta chain comes out of a study of CD8 T cells in Susac syndrome. Study-level information: When blood was drawn, the patients with Susac syndrome were therapy-naive, on corticosteroids, or on intravenous immunoglobulin alone.

Looked up from germline, CDR1 is MGHDK and CDR2 is SYGVNS. The ends were cut back, 6 bases at V and 3 bases at J, with 3 bases in the middle. The CDR3 spans 10 residues. With random hexamers, reverse transcription was performed on about 0.45 to 1 ug of RNA. TCRdb recomputed calls from the immunoSEQ multiplex PCR reads with MiXCR, one row per CDR3 protein. In the table there are about 160,000 distinct CDR3 sequences, approximately 95% of which are singletons. Sequencing was carried out using CD4+ T cells from PBMCs. The clonotype was recovered from a human donor with Susac syndrome. The genes are TRBV25-1 and TRBJ2-7; D ambiguous. CDR3 loop: CASRGYEQYF. The CDR3 DNA reads TGTGCCAGCAGGGGCTACGAGCAGTACTTC.